This T cell receptor beta chain appears in the sequencing data of a study of Ad26.COV2.S vaccination and SARS-CoV-2 variants. The germline gives CDR1 SGDLS, CDR2 YYNGEE. This CDR3 is built from 15 residues. V gave up 6 bases and J gave up 5 bases; unmatched junction bases: 11. Clones were sequenced by immunoSEQ multiplex PCR, and TCRdb holds only the in-frame ones, with some missing. The sample lists around 350,000 clones, 70% to 90% occurring once. Specified treatment: approximately 18 received Ad26.COV2.S at low or high dose, single or two shots; roughly five received placebo; per-sample allocation not given. Sampling happened 63 days after the first vaccine or placebo injection.

The sample consisted of peripheral blood, taken in a trial of Ad26.COV2.S vaccine versus placebo. The receptor's source is a person aged 18 to 65 who received the Ad26.COV2.S COVID-19 vaccine or a placebo. The chain joins TRBV9 to TRBJ2-7; 10 bases are a match to TRBD2. The CDR3 loop is CASNEREGPLNEQYF. The CDR3 bases are TGTGCCAGCAATGAGCGGGAGGGCCCTCTCAACGAGCAGTACTTC.